These 21 T cell receptor beta chains originate from one sample sequenced in a study of CD4 T cells in relation to SARS-CoV-2 and coronaviruses. Produced via immunoSEQ multiplex PCR; TCRdb's table is partial and in-frame only. The sample carries 65,000 or so clones, approximately 94% recorded once. CD4+ T cells from unexposed donors were obtained before the COVID-19 pandemic (2011-2018). Source material: naive CD4+ T cells from PBMCs. The subset denotes: naive CD4+ T cells isolated by negative enrichment. These receptors all come from a human donor in good health.

The chain combines TRBV2 with TRBJ1-5, with a weak D call TRBD1 (6 bases). Germline assignment: CDR1 SNHLY and CDR2 FYNNEI. CDR3 length: 14 residues. V lost 3 bases, J lost 3 bases, and 9 bases lay in between. The DNA of the CDR3 is TGTGCCAGCAGTGAGCAGGGGCACAATCAGCCCCAGCATTTT. Encoded protein: CASSEQGHNQPQHF. Full variable domain (remainder filled in from reference TRBV2 and TRBJ1-5): EPEVTQTPSHQVTQMGQEVILRCVPISNHLYFYWYRQILGQKVEFLVSFYNNEISEKSEIFDDQFSVERPDGSNFTLKIRSTKLEDSAMYFCASSEQGHNQPQHFGDGTRLSIL.

This clone was observed once. This chain uses TRBV11-2 with TRBJ2-7; D uncertain. This CDR3 spans 15 amino acids. Per the germline V gene, CDR1 is SGHAT and CDR2 is FQNNGV. The V end lost 0 bases, the J end lost 6 bases, and 15 bases lay between the germline ends. The DNA for the CDR3 is TGTGCCAGCAGCTTAGATGCTACCCGAGTCTCCGAGCAGTACTTC. This translates into CASSLDATRVSEQYF.

CDR3 sequence reads: CSARSRETQYF. The CDR3 DNA sequence: TGCAGTGCTAGATCTAGAGAGACCCAGTACTTC. The V call is TRBV20-1, the J call TRBJ2-5; D is ambiguous. V shed 2 bases and J shed 4 bases, with 5 bases lying between them. Germline CDR1 and CDR2: DFQATT and SNEGSKA (reference sequence). This CDR3 comprises 11 residues.

The CDR3 DNA sequence: TGTGCCAGCTCACCTACCTGGCTGGGTGGCGGGGACGAGCAGTACTTC. This codes for CASSPTWLGGGDEQYF. This rearrangement joins TRBV18 to TRBJ2-7, with D perhaps matching TRBD2 (6 bases). V gave up 3 bases and J gave up 5 bases, with 20 bases separating them. Germline V lookup: CDR1 KGHSH, CDR2 LQKENI. There are 16 residues in the CDR3.

The chain is built from TRBV6-5 and TRBJ2-7, with a tentative D call TRBD1 (8 bases). This CDR3 contains 14 residues. Trimming cost V 4 bases and J 2 bases, with 12 bases left between them. Germline assignment: CDR1 MNHEY and CDR2 SVGAGI. This CDR3 is CASSWTGTTYEQYF. CDR3 coding DNA: TGTGCCAGCAGTTGGACAGGGACTACCTACGAGCAGTACTTC.

This chain links TRBV27 with TRBJ2-1; the D gene is possibly TRBD2 (6 bases). V was shortened by 5 bases and J by 9 bases, with 14 bases between the two germline ends. CDR1 is MNHEY, CDR2 SMNVEV, per germline (reference sequence). The CDR3 contains 13 residues. The CDR3 loop reads CASSLYGTPEQFF. In DNA, the CDR3 is TGTGCCAGCAGTCTATACGGGACTCCTGAGCAGTTCTTC.

The chain carries TRBV7-9 and TRBJ2-1; 9 bases line up with TRBD2. Germline V gene sequence: CDR1 SEHNR, CDR2 FQNEAQ (reference sequence). V was clipped by 0 bases and J by 5 bases; unmatched bases: 11. The CDR3 is 18 amino acids. The CDR3 reads CASSLAYTREGRNNEQFF. CDR3 DNA sequence: TGTGCCAGCAGCTTAGCCTATACGCGGGAGGGCCGCAACAATGAGCAGTTCTTC.

The CDR3 protein is CASSLGSWGETQYF. CDR3 nucleotides: TGCGCCAGCAGCTTGGGATCCTGGGGGGAGACCCAGTACTTC. The rearrangement joins TRBV5-1 to TRBJ2-5; D may correspond to TRBD1 or TRBD2 (5 bases each). Germline loops: CDR1 SGHRS, CDR2 YFSETQ. The CDR3 consists of 14 residues. The V and J ends lost 0 bases and 5 bases respectively, with 11 bases between them.

This chain links TRBV6-5 with TRBJ2-7; D possibly corresponds to TRBD2 (6 bases). Trimming stripped 8 bases from V and 2 bases from J, with 19 bases between. This CDR3 has 15 residues. Germline CDR1 MNHEY, CDR2 SVGAGI. For the CDR3, the DNA is TGTGCCAGCCTAGAGACCGAACTAGCTACCTACGAGCAGTACTTC. This codes for CASLETELATYEQYF.

The V gene is TRBV4-1, the J gene TRBJ2-1; 9 bases are a match to TRBD2. From germline, CDR1 is MGHRA and CDR2 YSYEKL. The CDR3 is 16 residues long. The V segment lost 4 bases and the J segment 7 bases; nucleotides outside the gene matches: 11. The CDR3 loop reads CASSRSGSRGLNEQFF. Written as DNA, the CDR3 is TGCGCCAGCAGCCGTAGCGGGAGTCGGGGGTTGAATGAGCAGTTCTTC.

CDR3 DNA sequence: TGTGCCAGTAGTATTCCTGGACAGGGGAACACTGAAGCTTTCTTT. Translated: CASSIPGQGNTEAFF. V is TRBV19 and J is TRBJ1-1; 8 nucleotides align to TRBD1. The CDR3 runs 15 residues. V dropped 3 bases and J dropped 1; count of bases not matched to a gene: 4. CDR1 is LNHDA, CDR2 SQIVND, per germline (reference sequence).

The V gene is TRBV25-1, the J gene TRBJ2-7; D perhaps matches TRBD1 (5 bases). CDR1 and CDR2 from the germline V gene are MGHDK and SYGVNS. This CDR3 contains 14 residues. V was shortened by 8 bases and J by 1 base, with 15 bases between the two germline ends. CDR3 sequence (DNA): TGTGCCAGCGGAAGCTCAGGGTCGTCCTACGAGCAGTACTTC. Protein product: CASGSSGSSYEQYF.

The chain links TRBV20-1 to TRBJ2-7; the D is unclear. The CDR3 is made up of 11 amino acids. Germline V lookup: CDR1 DFQATT, CDR2 SNEGSKA (reference sequence). With 5 bases removed from V and 2 bases from J, the gap between germline ends came to 7 bases. The CDR3 DNA reads TGCAGTGCTCCAGACACCTACGAGCAGTACTTC. Translation: CSAPDTYEQYF.

The chain has TRBV27 and TRBJ2-1; possibly TRBD2 for D (5 bases). Germline assignment: CDR1 MNHEY and CDR2 SMNVEV (reference sequence). The CDR3 totals 11 residues. The CDR3 DNA sequence: TGTGGTGGACTGACCCCCAATGAGCAGTTCTTC. Translation: CGGLTPNEQFF.

The V call is TRBV6-1, the J call TRBJ1-5; D is ambiguous. This CDR3 is 11 amino acids long. Germline CDR1 is MNHNS and CDR2 is SASEGT. Between the trimmed V and J ends, which lost 2 bases and 7 bases, there was a span of 3 bases. CDR3: CASSEIQPQHF. The CDR3 region has the DNA TGTGCCAGCAGTGAAATCCAGCCCCAGCATTTT.

The sample holds one count of this clone. The chain's CDR3 is CASSSVRLGNSPLHF. The DNA of the CDR3 is TGTGCCAGCAGCTCAGTTCGGTTGGGTAATTCACCCCTCCACTTT. The chain employs TRBV6-5 and TRBJ1-6; no reliable D call. CDR1 and CDR2 from the germline V gene are MNHEY and SVGAGI. V lost 6 bases, J lost 6 bases, and 15 bases lay in between. The CDR3 totals 15 residues.

The CDR3 bases are TGTGCCAGCAGCTACGGACTAGAGCGGCGCACAGATACGCAGTATTTT. Its translation is CASSYGLERRTDTQYF. The chain combines TRBV5-4 with TRBJ2-3; TRBD2 aligns across 7 bases. This CDR3 region has 16 residues. Per germline, CDR1 SGHNT and CDR2 YYREEE (reference sequence). Losses at the gene ends were 3 bases for V and 1 base for J; bases not matched to a gene: 8.

The rearrangement links TRBV5-1 to TRBJ1-3; TRBD1 matches 7 bases. With V trimmed by 4 bases and J by 4 bases, 8 bases remained unmatched. The CDR3 runs 15 residues. Looked up from germline, CDR1 is SGHRS and CDR2 is YFSETQ. The CDR3 loop reads CASSRTGRVGNTIYF. DNA for the CDR3: TGCGCCAGCAGCCGGACAGGACGAGTCGGAAACACCATATATTTT.

The chain has TRBV28 and TRBJ2-7; D is undetermined. The CDR3 contains 14 residues. V lost 4 bases, J lost 2 bases, and 12 bases lay in between. Germline V lookup: CDR1 MDHEN, CDR2 SYDVKM. Here the CDR3 reads CASSSPRIPYEQYF. DNA of the CDR3: TGTGCCAGCAGTTCCCCCAGGATCCCCTACGAGCAGTACTTC.

This clone was seen a single time. The genes are TRBV27 and TRBJ1-6; 7 bases line up with TRBD1. CDR1 is MNHEY, CDR2 SMNVEV, per germline (reference sequence). The CDR3 is 16 residues long. After removal of 1 base from V and 3 bases from J, the junction contained 3 bases not matched to a gene. CDR3 DNA: TGTGCCAGCAGTTTATTAGGGGGCGACTATAATTCACCCCTCCACTTT. As protein: CASSLLGGDYNSPLHF.

This clone occurred a few times. DNA of the CDR3: TGTGCCAGCAGTCCTCTCGGGACAGCTCCCAACTCTGGAAACACCATATATTTT. The encoded protein is CASSPLGTAPNSGNTIYF. The V gene is TRBV27, the J gene TRBJ1-3, with 7 bases matching TRBD1. The CDR3 extends over 18 amino acids. CDR1 and CDR2 from the germline V gene are MNHEY and SMNVEV (reference sequence). V lost 5 bases, J lost 0 bases, and 13 bases stayed unmatched.